This is a list of T cell receptor beta chains from one sample in a study of blood T cell repertoires in COVID-19. Clones were read by immunoSEQ multiplex PCR, and TCRdb kept only the in-frame ones, dropping some. The sample lists more than 300,000 clones, under 85% seen once, with roughly 5.1% in the top ten. Specimen: PBMCs or T cells enriched from blood (not recorded which). These receptors all stem from a woman aged 45-59 years who had recovered from COVID-19. Both conserved end residues are part of each CDR3. The D gene is left open where the match is weak. Size is omitted from some rows. Given values are once, few, many or a class for expanded clones.

clone size: -; V gene: TRBV25-1; D gene: TRBD2; J gene: TRBJ2-1; CDR3 length: 16; CDR3 DNA: TGTGCCAGCAGTGATTTAGCGGGGAGCTCCTACAATGAGCAGTTCTTC; CDR3 protein: CASSDLAGSSYNEQFF
clone size: -; V gene: TRBV5-4; D gene: TRBD1; J gene: TRBJ2-7; CDR3 length: 15; CDR3 DNA: TGTGCCAGCAGCTACGGGACAGGGGTTACCTACGAGCAGTACTTC; CDR3 protein: CASSYGTGVTYEQYF
clone size: once; V gene: TRBV19; D gene: TRBD1; J gene: TRBJ1-6; CDR3 length: 14; CDR3 DNA: TGTGCCAGTAGGGACAGGGCTAGCAATTCACCCCTCCACTTT; CDR3 protein: CASRDRASNSPLHF
clone size: -; V gene: TRBV6-2/TRBV6-3; D gene: TRBD1; J gene: TRBJ1-1; CDR3 length: 14; CDR3 DNA: TGTGCCAGCAGTTACGGACAGGGAGTCGGTGAAGCTTTCTTT; CDR3 protein: CASSYGQGVGEAFF
clone size: -; V gene: TRBV7-9; D gene: TRBD1; J gene: TRBJ1-5; CDR3 length: 15; CDR3 DNA: TGTGCCAGCAGCTTAATGGGACAGGGGACTCAGCCCCAGCATTTT; CDR3 protein: CASSLMGQGTQPQHF
clone size: -; V gene: TRBV2; D gene: -; J gene: TRBJ2-5; CDR3 length: 14; CDR3 DNA: TGTGCCAGCAGGTGGGGCAGGGGGGAAGAGACCCAGTACTTC; CDR3 protein: CASRWGRGEETQYF
clone size: -; V gene: TRBV4-3; D gene: TRBD2; J gene: TRBJ2-7; CDR3 length: 13; CDR3 DNA: TGCGCCAGCAGCCTGACTAGCGGGGGGGAGCAGTACTTC; CDR3 protein: CASSLTSGGEQYF
clone size: -; V gene: TRBV9; D gene: -; J gene: TRBJ1-6; CDR3 length: 13; CDR3 DNA: TGTGCCAGCAGCGTACAGGGTGATTCACCCCTCCACTTT; CDR3 protein: CASSVQGDSPLHF
clone size: -; V gene: TRBV5-1; D gene: TRBD2; J gene: TRBJ2-1; CDR3 length: 15; CDR3 DNA: TGCGCCAGCTGCTCGGGGGGGATCAGATACAATGAGCAGTTCTTC; CDR3 protein: CASCSGGIRYNEQFF
clone size: few; V gene: TRBV5-5; D gene: TRBD1; J gene: TRBJ1-2; CDR3 length: 16; CDR3 DNA: TGTGCCAGCAGCCCAGACAGGGGGCCCCCTAACTATGGCTACACCTTC; CDR3 protein: CASSPDRGPPNYGYTF
clone size: -; V gene: TRBV18; D gene: TRBD1; J gene: TRBJ2-4; CDR3 length: 15; CDR3 DNA: TGTGCCAGCTCCCCAAGACAGGGGGCTGAAAACATTCAGTACTTC; CDR3 protein: CASSPRQGAENIQYF
clone size: -; V gene: TRBV3-1/TRBV3-2; D gene: -; J gene: TRBJ2-1; CDR3 length: 16; CDR3 DNA: TGTGCCAGCAAAGGTTCAGGGTCTCTGATCTACAATGAGCAGTTCTTC; CDR3 protein: CASKGSGSLIYNEQFF
clone size: -; V gene: TRBV3-1/TRBV3-2; D gene: TRBD1; J gene: TRBJ1-5; CDR3 length: 19; CDR3 DNA: TGTGCCAGCAGCCAAGAAGTAGGAAGACAGGGGGCGCTAATTCAGCCCCAGCATTTT; CDR3 protein: CASSQEVGRQGALIQPQHF
clone size: few; V gene: TRBV5-8; D gene: TRBD1; J gene: TRBJ1-1; CDR3 length: 13; CDR3 DNA: TGTGCCAGCAGCTTAGACAGGGAGCCTGAAGCTTTCTTT; CDR3 protein: CASSLDREPEAFF
clone size: -; V gene: TRBV19; D gene: -; J gene: TRBJ1-1; CDR3 length: 13; CDR3 DNA: TGTGCCAGTAATTTCGACAGTAACACTGAAGCTTTCTTT; CDR3 protein: CASNFDSNTEAFF
clone size: -; V gene: TRBV5-1; D gene: -; J gene: TRBJ2-5; CDR3 length: 14; CDR3 DNA: TGCGCCAGCAGCTTGCGGGGGGCGGGGGAGACCCAGTACTTC; CDR3 protein: CASSLRGAGETQYF
clone size: -; V gene: TRBV5-6; D gene: -; J gene: TRBJ1-5; CDR3 length: 14; CDR3 DNA: TGTGCCAGCAACAGAAATGGCGGCAATCAGCCCCAGCATTTT; CDR3 protein: CASNRNGGNQPQHF
clone size: once; V gene: TRBV19; D gene: -; J gene: TRBJ2-6; CDR3 length: 15; CDR3 DNA: TGTGCCAGTAGCCTGGCAGGGGAGGGGGCCAACGTCCTGACTTTC; CDR3 protein: CASSLAGEGANVLTF
clone size: few; V gene: TRBV19; D gene: -; J gene: TRBJ1-6; CDR3 length: 15; CDR3 DNA: TGTGCCAGTAGTACACAAGACAGAATTAATTCACCCCTCCACTTT; CDR3 protein: CASSTQDRINSPLHF
clone size: -; V gene: TRBV7-6; D gene: TRBD1; J gene: TRBJ2-3; CDR3 length: 17; CDR3 DNA: TGTGCCAGCAGCTTATCCCGACAGGGAAGGGGCACAGATACGCAGTATTTT; CDR3 protein: CASSLSRQGRGTDTQYF
clone size: -; V gene: TRBV6-2/TRBV6-3; D gene: -; J gene: TRBJ1-1; CDR3 length: 14; CDR3 DNA: TGTGCCAGCAGTTTAACAGACCAGAACACTGAAGCTTTCTTT; CDR3 protein: CASSLTDQNTEAFF
clone size: few; V gene: TRBV19; D gene: TRBD2; J gene: TRBJ2-7; CDR3 length: 19; CDR3 DNA: TGTGCCAGTAGACTTGCTAGTGGGGCTAGCGGCGGGGTACACTACGAGCAGTACTTC; CDR3 protein: CASRLASGASGGVHYEQYF
clone size: -; V gene: TRBV30; D gene: -; J gene: TRBJ1-6; CDR3 length: 13; CDR3 DNA: TGTGCCTGGAGTGCGCGCTATTTATCACCCCTCCACTTT; CDR3 protein: CAWSARYLSPLHF
clone size: -; V gene: TRBV6-1; D gene: TRBD2; J gene: TRBJ2-7; CDR3 length: 16; CDR3 DNA: TGTGCCAGCAGTGCAAGCGGGACCCCGAGCTCCTACGAGCAGTACTTC; CDR3 protein: CASSASGTPSSYEQYF
clone size: -; V gene: TRBV30; D gene: -; J gene: TRBJ1-3; CDR3 length: 13; CDR3 DNA: TGTGCCTGGAGTATTAGCTCTGGAAACACCATATATTTT; CDR3 protein: CAWSISSGNTIYF
clone size: -; V gene: TRBV5-1; D gene: -; J gene: TRBJ1-2; CDR3 length: 12; CDR3 DNA: TGCGCCAGCAGCTTGGACAGGACTGGCTACACCTTC; CDR3 protein: CASSLDRTGYTF
clone size: -; V gene: TRBV27; D gene: -; J gene: TRBJ2-1; CDR3 length: 16; CDR3 DNA: TGTGCCAGCACGGCCGGATTAACCAAACCGACTATAAAGCAGTTCTTC; CDR3 protein: CASTAGLTKPTIKQFF
clone size: -; V gene: TRBV19; D gene: -; J gene: TRBJ1-6; CDR3 length: 14; CDR3 DNA: TGTGCCAGTAGCACTGGGGGGGCAAATTCACCCCTCCACTTT; CDR3 protein: CASSTGGANSPLHF
clone size: -; V gene: TRBV10-3; D gene: -; J gene: TRBJ1-2; CDR3 length: 13; CDR3 DNA: TGTGCCACCCAGGAGACTACTAACTATGGCTACACCTTC; CDR3 protein: CATQETTNYGYTF
clone size: -; V gene: TRBV25-1; D gene: TRBD1; J gene: TRBJ1-5; CDR3 length: 14; CDR3 DNA: TGTGCCAGCAGTGAAACGGGACAGAATCAGCCCCAGCATTTT; CDR3 protein: CASSETGQNQPQHF
clone size: -; V gene: TRBV19; D gene: -; J gene: TRBJ1-1; CDR3 length: 14; CDR3 DNA: TGTGCCAGTAGTATCGGCAGCGGGAACACTGAAGCTTTCTTT; CDR3 protein: CASSIGSGNTEAFF
clone size: few; V gene: TRBV10-3; D gene: -; J gene: TRBJ1-4; CDR3 length: 13; CDR3 DNA: TGTGCCACTAAGGACAGCAGTAATGAAAAACTGTTTTTT; CDR3 protein: CATKDSSNEKLFF
clone size: -; V gene: TRBV9; D gene: -; J gene: TRBJ1-5; CDR3 length: 14; CDR3 DNA: TGTGCCAGCAGCGTAGCAGCAGGGTCGCAGCCCCAGCATTTT; CDR3 protein: CASSVAAGSQPQHF
clone size: few; V gene: TRBV5-6; D gene: -; J gene: TRBJ1-1; CDR3 length: 14; CDR3 DNA: TGTGCCAGCAGTCCGGGACACCTGAACACTGAAGCTTTCTTT; CDR3 protein: CASSPGHLNTEAFF
clone size: -; V gene: TRBV7-7; D gene: TRBD2; J gene: TRBJ2-1; CDR3 length: 15; CDR3 DNA: TGTGCCAGCAGCCAGCGACTAGCGGGAGTGAGTGAGCAGTTCTTC; CDR3 protein: CASSQRLAGVSEQFF
clone size: -; V gene: TRBV5-1; D gene: -; J gene: TRBJ1-2; CDR3 length: 13; CDR3 DNA: TGCGCCAGCAGCTTGGGCGACGCGGCTGGCTACACCTTC; CDR3 protein: CASSLGDAAGYTF
clone size: -; V gene: TRBV7-3; D gene: -; J gene: TRBJ2-2; CDR3 length: 20; CDR3 DNA: TGTGCCAGCAGCCCCCACATCGTTCGGGACACAACGATTTTCGCCGGGGAGCTGTTTTTT; CDR3 protein: CASSPHIVRDTTIFAGELFF
clone size: -; V gene: TRBV7-2; D gene: TRBD2; J gene: TRBJ2-7; CDR3 length: 16; CDR3 DNA: TGTGCCAGCAGCGACAGCGGGACTAGCGGGAGCTACGAGCAGTACTTC; CDR3 protein: CASSDSGTSGSYEQYF
clone size: once; V gene: TRBV29-1; D gene: -; J gene: TRBJ1-2; CDR3 length: 11; CDR3 DNA: TGCAGCGTTGCGGAGGGTGGTAGCTACACCTTC; CDR3 protein: CSVAEGGSYTF
clone size: -; V gene: TRBV5-4; D gene: TRBD1; J gene: TRBJ1-6; CDR3 length: 14; CDR3 DNA: TGTGCCAGCAGCTTAAGCCTAGGGGGCCCACCCCTCCACTTT; CDR3 protein: CASSLSLGGPPLHF
clone size: -; V gene: TRBV5-1; D gene: TRBD2; J gene: TRBJ2-1; CDR3 length: 20; CDR3 DNA: TGCGCCAGCAGCTTGCGCTCAAACAGCGGGGGGGTATCCTTCTACAATGAGCAGTTCTTC; CDR3 protein: CASSLRSNSGGVSFYNEQFF
clone size: -; V gene: TRBV19; D gene: TRBD1; J gene: TRBJ2-7; CDR3 length: 16; CDR3 DNA: TGTGCCAGTAGTCCCACTCCGGGACAGTTGCTCTACGAGCAGTACTTC; CDR3 protein: CASSPTPGQLLYEQYF
clone size: -; V gene: TRBV3-1/TRBV3-2; D gene: -; J gene: TRBJ1-2; CDR3 length: 12; CDR3 DNA: TGTGCCAGCAGCTCCGGGATTCGTGGCTACACCTTC; CDR3 protein: CASSSGIRGYTF
clone size: -; V gene: TRBV30; D gene: -; J gene: TRBJ2-1; CDR3 length: 13; CDR3 DNA: TGTGCTTGTTGGCGGGACCCAGGCAATGAGCAGTTCTTC; CDR3 protein: CACWRDPGNEQFF
clone size: -; V gene: TRBV11-1; D gene: -; J gene: TRBJ2-1; CDR3 length: 15; CDR3 DNA: TGTGCCAGCAGCCGTGAGACAGGAGACTACAATGAGCAGTTCTTC; CDR3 protein: CASSRETGDYNEQFF
clone size: once; V gene: TRBV5-5; D gene: -; J gene: TRBJ1-2; CDR3 length: 13; CDR3 DNA: TGTGCCAGCAGCTTGGAAGGGGCTTGGGGCTACACCTTC; CDR3 protein: CASSLEGAWGYTF
clone size: -; V gene: TRBV6-6; D gene: -; J gene: TRBJ1-1; CDR3 length: 12; CDR3 DNA: TGTGCCAGCAGTTACGTAGGGGTCGAAGCTTTCTTT; CDR3 protein: CASSYVGVEAFF
clone size: -; V gene: TRBV19; D gene: -; J gene: TRBJ1-4; CDR3 length: 18; CDR3 DNA: TGTGCCAGTAGTACGAATGGCCCGGACAGTGCAACTAATGAAAAACTGTTTTTT; CDR3 protein: CASSTNGPDSATNEKLFF
clone size: -; V gene: TRBV27; D gene: -; J gene: TRBJ2-1; CDR3 length: 11; CDR3 DNA: TGTGCCAGCAGTACCAGGACAGAGCAGTTCTTC; CDR3 protein: CASSTRTEQFF
clone size: -; V gene: TRBV13; D gene: -; J gene: TRBJ1-1; CDR3 length: 12; CDR3 DNA: TGTGCCAGCAGCCTACAGGGCACTGAAGCTTTCTTT; CDR3 protein: CASSLQGTEAFF
clone size: -; V gene: TRBV18; D gene: -; J gene: TRBJ2-5; CDR3 length: 16; CDR3 DNA: TGTGCCAGCTCACCACGGCGCGGCCGTTATCAAGAGACCCAGTACTTC; CDR3 protein: CASSPRRGRYQETQYF
clone size: -; V gene: TRBV6-5; D gene: TRBD1; J gene: TRBJ1-2; CDR3 length: 14; CDR3 DNA: TGTGCCAGCAGTTGGGGACAGGGGACCTATGGCTACACCTTC; CDR3 protein: CASSWGQGTYGYTF
clone size: -; V gene: TRBV5-1; D gene: TRBD1; J gene: TRBJ1-4; CDR3 length: 14; CDR3 DNA: TGCGCCAGCAGCATAGGGACAGGGAACGAAAAACTGTTTTTT; CDR3 protein: CASSIGTGNEKLFF
clone size: -; V gene: TRBV5-1; D gene: TRBD1; J gene: TRBJ1-2; CDR3 length: 15; CDR3 DNA: TGCGCCAGCAGCTTGGAATGGGACAGGTTCTATGGCTACACCTTC; CDR3 protein: CASSLEWDRFYGYTF
clone size: once; V gene: TRBV2; D gene: -; J gene: TRBJ1-1; CDR3 length: 15; CDR3 DNA: TGTGCCAGCAGGCGGAGTCTCCGGGGGAACACTGAAGCTTTCTTT; CDR3 protein: CASRRSLRGNTEAFF
clone size: -; V gene: TRBV14; D gene: -; J gene: TRBJ2-2; CDR3 length: 15; CDR3 DNA: TGTGCCAGCAGCCAACGAGAGTTGAGGACCGGGGAGCTGTTTTTT; CDR3 protein: CASSQRELRTGELFF
clone size: few; V gene: TRBV9; D gene: TRBD1; J gene: TRBJ1-1; CDR3 length: 14; CDR3 DNA: TGTGCCAGCCGCCGTATTGACAGGGACACTGAAGCTTTCTTT; CDR3 protein: CASRRIDRDTEAFF